This T cell receptor beta chain appears in the sequencing data of a study of cytomegalovirus exposure and HLA in healthy donors. Trimming removed 5 bases at V and 4 bases at J, with 11 bases between. The CDR3 length is 14 residues. Germline loops: CDR1 MDHEN, CDR2 SYDVKM. Study results and limitations: TRBV6-2, TRBV6-3 and other indistinguishable V segments were excluded. Accurate prediction of most subjects' HLA-A and HLA-B alleles from TCR beta sequences was reported.

Researchers ran the PCR with 60 Vbeta and 13 Jbeta primers. Only in-frame clones appear in the TCRdb table, and some are missing; sequencing was by immunoSEQ multiplex PCR. Among approximately 130,000 clones, 76% were seen once, and the ten largest hold 1.5% to 2%. A word on this clone: Its antigen is not known.

Source material: PBMCs. This clonotype originated in a female donor in good health and CMV-seropositive. The rearrangement joins TRBV28 to TRBJ2-2; weak D call: TRBD1 (5 bases). For the CDR3, the DNA is TGTGCCAGCAGTCAGGCAGGGTCCACCGGGGAGCTGTTTTTT. Its protein product is CASSQAGSTGELFF.